This TCR beta chain was observed in a study of cytomegalovirus exposure and HLA in healthy donors. For the study at large: Clustering assigned about 80% of the roughly 400 genotyped donors to the Caucasian-associated ancestry cluster. Overall study results and limits: Whilst most TCR sequences proved rare, a subset of public TCRs occurred across many donors. It was in a later analysis that TCR association rates were seen to vary by HLA locus, highest for DRB1 and lowest for HLA-C. HLA alleles showed associations with some 17,000 TCR beta sequences in a later analysis, at a 0.05 false discovery rate.

The germline CDR1 and CDR2 sequences are SGHAT and FQNNGV. V lost 5 bases and J 6 bases, leaving 11 bases between the germline ends. CDR3 length equals 13 residues. It was with 60 Vbeta and 13 Jbeta primers that the PCR ran. Profiling relied on immunoSEQ multiplex PCR, and the TCRdb table lists in-frame clones only, not all of them. The sample holds 75,000 to 90,000 clones, roughly 80% seen once. About this clone itself: Antigen: not known.

The clonotype comes from a woman aged 40 to 49 in good health and CMV-seropositive. V gene TRBV11-2 combines with J gene TRBJ2-1; D is unclear. The sequenced sample was PBMCs. The CDR3 nucleotides are TGTGCCAGCAGCGTCGCTATTGTCAATGAGCAGTTCTTC. This translates into CASSVAIVNEQFF.